The 22 T cell receptor beta chains reported below all come from one sample, sequenced in a study of blood T cell repertoires in COVID-19. The repertoire was sequenced with immunoSEQ multiplex PCR; TCRdb's copy has only in-frame clones and lacks some. The sample has roughly 49,000 clones, 85% to 95% seen once; the top ten hold roughly 1%. The material sequenced was peripheral blood. Receptors originate from a man aged 55 to 70 with COVID-19, enrolled during active disease.

The genes are TRBV30 and TRBJ1-1; the D gene is possibly TRBD1 (5 bases). The CDR3 length is 13 residues. Germline V gene lookup returns CDR1 GTSNPN and CDR2 SVGIG (reference sequence). Trimming stripped 5 bases from V and 2 bases from J, with 12 bases between. As DNA, the CDR3 is TGTGCCTGGTCCCGGGGGATAAACACTGAAGCTTTCTTT. Residues: CAWSRGINTEAFF.

The CDR3: CASSIDRQLAKNIQYF. CDR3 sequence (DNA): TGTGCCAGTAGTATAGATCGACAGCTAGCCAAAAACATTCAGTACTTC. The chain is built from TRBV19 and TRBJ2-4; the D gene is possibly TRBD1 (5 bases). V lost 0 bases and J 0 bases, leaving 9 bases between the germline ends. The CDR3 is 16 amino acids. Germline CDR1 and CDR2: LNHDA and SQIVND (reference sequence).

This chain links TRBV19 with TRBJ2-1, with 13 nucleotides matching TRBD2. V was clipped by 7 bases and J by 1 base; unmatched bases: 7. This CDR3 has 17 amino acids. Germline values: CDR1 LNHDA, CDR2 SQIVND (reference sequence). The CDR3 sequence: CASIGGGLAGSYNEQFF. The CDR3 DNA reads as TGTGCCAGTATCGGGGGGGGACTAGCGGGATCCTACAATGAGCAGTTCTTC.

J is TRBJ2-3 and V is TRBV11-2, with 10 positions matching TRBD1. CDR3 length: 15 amino acids. Germline-derived CDR1 and CDR2 are SGHAT and FQNNGV. The V segment lost 3 bases and the J segment 7 bases; nucleotides outside the gene matches: 7. CDR3 in amino acids: CASSFDRGLQHTQYF. The CDR3 DNA is TGTGCCAGCAGCTTCGACAGGGGGCTTCAACATACGCAGTATTTT.

As regards this clone: One end of the junction does not line up with germline, which may come from a read error. The chain links TRBV7-2 to TRBJ1-2; TRBD1 matches at 10 bases. From germline, CDR1 is SGHTA and CDR2 FQGNSA. This CDR3 comprises 14 residues. For the CDR3, the DNA is TGTGCCAGCAGCTTCCAGACCGGGACAGGGGCTTCTCACTTC. Translating it yields CASSFQTGTGASHF.

The chain couples TRBV28 to TRBJ1-1; TRBD1 matches at 7 bases. Germline V lookup: CDR1 MDHEN, CDR2 SYDVKM. This CDR3 is 15 amino acids long. Unmatched junction bases numbered 3, after V lost 2 bases and J lost 0 bases. The CDR3 region has the DNA TGTGCCAGCAGTTTAACAGGGGTATTGAACACTGAAGCTTTCTTT. It is translated as CASSLTGVLNTEAFF.

The rearrangement joins TRBV3-1 (or the pseudogene TRBV3-2) to TRBJ1-2; D gene unclear. Trimming removed 1 base from V and 5 bases from J, with 8 bases in between. Germline CDR1 is LGHDT and CDR2 is YNNKEL (reference sequence). This CDR3 is 13 amino acids long. This CDR3 is CASSQGGPYGYTF. CDR3 sequence (DNA): TGTGCCAGCAGCCAAGGCGGGCCTTATGGCTACACCTTC.

This chain links TRBV2 with TRBJ2-7; tentative D call: TRBD2 (5 bases). The germline CDR1 and CDR2 sequences are SNHLY and FYNNEI. CDR3 length: 15 amino acids. V gave up 1 base and J gave up 4 bases, with 14 bases separating them. As DNA, the CDR3 is TGTGCCAGCAGTGAAGAAGGGAGATCCCCTTACGAGCAGTACTTC. It codes for CASSEEGRSPYEQYF. The entire variable domain, with the rest obtained from reference TRBV2 and TRBJ2-7, is as follows: EPEVTQTPSHQVTQMGQEVILRCVPISNHLYFYWYRQILGQKVEFLVSFYNNEISEKSEIFDDQFSVERPDGSNFTLKIRSTKLEDSAMYFCASSEEGRSPYEQYFGPGTRLTVT.

The chain recombines TRBV5-8 with TRBJ2-5; TRBD2 matches at 7 bases. Per the germline V gene, CDR1 is SGHTS and CDR2 is YDEGEE. The CDR3 is 15 amino acids. The V and J ends lost 4 bases and 1 base, in that order; junction bases with no gene match: 7. In nucleotides, the CDR3 is TGTGCCAGCAGCCGGGGAGGGCGGCCCCAAGAGACCCAGTACTTC. This sequence encodes CASSRGGRPQETQYF.

V is TRBV28 and J is TRBJ1-5; the D is unclear. The ends were cut back, 1 base at V and 3 bases at J, with 25 bases in the middle. The CDR3 contains 20 residues. Germline loops: CDR1 MDHEN, CDR2 SYDVKM. The CDR3 spells CASSLSHLPHFTVSNQPQHF. The DNA for the CDR3 is TGTGCCAGCAGTTTATCACATTTACCCCATTTTACAGTATCCAATCAGCCCCAGCATTTT.

This chain uses TRBV6-6 with TRBJ2-2, with TRBD2 identical over 11 bases. With 4 bases clipped from V and 7 bases from J, the junction kept 5 bases outside the gene matches. The germline gives CDR1 MNHNY, CDR2 SVGAGI (reference sequence). This CDR3 is 15 amino acids long. The CDR3: CASSLAGGLDGELFF. The CDR3 DNA is TGTGCCAGCAGTTTAGCGGGGGGGCTGGACGGGGAGCTGTTTTTT.

The rearrangement uses TRBV9 and TRBJ1-2, with D perhaps TRBD1 (6 bases). Germline V gene lookup returns CDR1 SGDLS and CDR2 YYNGEE. CDR3 size: 13 residues. V was shortened by 3 bases and J by 5 bases, with 11 bases between the two germline ends. This CDR3 reads CASSGNRDYGYTF. The DNA for the CDR3 is TGTGCCAGCAGCGGAAACAGGGATTATGGCTACACCTTC.

For this clone: Mismatch with germline at one junction end may stem from a read error. The J gene is TRBJ2-3, the V gene TRBV5-6; no definite D call. The length of the CDR3 is 16 residues. Germline V gene data show CDR1 as SGHDT and CDR2 as YYEEEE. Here the CDR3 reads CASSLNWNLNTDAQYF. The CDR3 DNA reads TGTGCCAGCAGCTTGAATTGGAACCTAAACACAGATGCGCAGTATTTT.

This chain links TRBV9 with TRBJ2-3; 9 bases are a match to TRBD2. J gave up 9 bases and V 4 bases, and 15 bases lay outside the gene matches. There are 16 residues in the CDR3. CDR1 is SGDLS and CDR2 is YYNGEE in the germline V gene. CDR3 protein: CASSNTGTSSQITQYF. CDR3 DNA: TGTGCCAGCAGCAATACCGGGACTAGCAGCCAGATAACGCAGTATTTT.

This clone was detected once. The chain carries TRBV27 and TRBJ2-7; tentatively, D is TRBD2 (5 bases). The CDR3 is 13 amino acids. Trimming stripped 3 bases from V and 4 bases from J, with 10 bases between. Germline CDR1 and CDR2: MNHEY and SMNVEV (reference sequence). CDR3 sequence reads: CASSFSGKYEQYF. The DNA of the CDR3 is TGTGCCAGCAGTTTCTCCGGGAAATACGAGCAGTACTTC.

The chain joins TRBV28 to TRBJ1-2; D might be TRBD1 (6 bases). The CDR3 loop spans 16 amino acids. Germline assignment: CDR1 MDHEN and CDR2 SYDVKM. Trimming removed 8 bases from V and 0 bases from J, with 19 bases in between. For the CDR3, the DNA is TGTGCCAGCGGGCCCGGGGGGCGGTTAGCTAACTATGGCTACACCTTC. Protein sequence: CASGPGGRLANYGYTF.

The rearrangement links TRBV5-4 to TRBJ1-4; 8 bases are a match to TRBD1. The CDR3 runs to 15 residues. The germline V gene has CDR1 SGHNT and CDR2 YYREEE (reference sequence). With V trimmed by 4 bases and J by 5 bases, 7 bases remained unmatched. CDR3 bases: TGTGCCAGCAGCCCAGGGGGCGGCAACAATGAAAAACTGTTTTTT. Its translation is CASSPGGGNNEKLFF.

The chain combines TRBV19 with TRBJ1-2; D might be TRBD1 (5 bases). Trimming took 4 bases from V and 0 from J, leaving 12 bases between them. Germline V gene data show CDR1 as LNHDA and CDR2 as SQIVND (reference sequence). The CDR3 has 15 amino acids. CDR3 DNA sequence: TGTGCCAGTAGTAATTTCAGGGCAACTAACTATGGCTACACCTTC. Encoded protein: CASSNFRATNYGYTF.

The gene calls are TRBV3-1 (or the pseudogene TRBV3-2) and TRBJ1-1, with 8 bases matching TRBD1. This CDR3 contains 14 residues. With 6 bases clipped from V and 10 bases from J, the junction kept 13 bases outside the gene matches. Germline CDR1 and CDR2: LGHDT and YNNKEL (reference sequence). The CDR3 sequence is CASSHGQGNGGAFF. In nucleotides, the CDR3 is TGTGCCAGCAGTCATGGACAGGGTAACGGTGGAGCTTTCTTT.

The V call is TRBV5-8, the J call TRBJ2-7; no definite D call. CDR1 is SGHTS, CDR2 YDEGEE, per germline. The V end was cut by 4 bases, the J end by 2 bases, with 7 bases between. This CDR3 region has 12 residues. This CDR3 reads CASSPTTYEQYF. Here the CDR3 DNA reads TGTGCCAGCAGCCCTACGACCTACGAGCAGTACTTC.

V gene TRBV5-6 combines with J gene TRBJ2-3; TRBD2 agrees at 7 bases. The CDR3 is 15 residues long. The germline CDR1 and CDR2 sequences are SGHDT and YYEEEE. For the CDR3, the DNA is TGTGCTACAACCCGGCGGGATAGCGGGTTTCATACGCAGTATTTT. Its protein is CATTRRDSGFHTQYF. The complete variable domain, with remaining parts taken from reference TRBV5-6 and TRBJ2-3, reads DAGVTQSPTHLIKTRGQQVTLRCSPKSGHDTVSWYQQALGQGPQFIFQYYEEEERQRGNFPDRFSGHQFPNYSSELNVNALLLGDSALYLCATTRRDSGFHTQYFGPGTRLTVL.

This clone was observed a single time. The chain is built from TRBV15 and TRBJ2-3, with 12 bases matching TRBD2. The length of the CDR3 is 15 residues. The ends lost 3 bases at V and 9 bases at J; junction bases unmatched: 7. CDR1 and CDR2 (germline): LNHNV, YYDKDF (reference sequence). CDR3 residues: CATSRERTSGNTQYF. CDR3 DNA: TGTGCCACCAGCAGGGAAAGGACTAGCGGGAACACGCAGTATTTT.